Below, one T cell receptor (beta chain) is given with its context. This sample is drawn from a study of T cell changes during pregnancy in multiple sclerosis. TCRdb keeps only in-frame clones here, not all; method: immunoSEQ multiplex PCR. The table lists tens of thousands of clones, around 89% of them singletons, with over 0.6% in the top ten. The specimen comprised CD4+ T cells from peripheral blood mononuclear cells, sampled in the first trimester of pregnancy. This sequence was found in a female donor in good health, enrolled as a control in a pregnancy study.

The CDR3 region has the DNA TGTGCCAGCAGACCTACAGGGAGCAATCAGCCCCAGCATTTT. It yields the protein CASRPTGSNQPQHF. The rearrangement links TRBV27 to TRBJ1-5; weak D call: TRBD1 (6 bases). Trimming removed 6 bases from V and 1 base from J, with 10 bases in between. The CDR3 is made up of 14 amino acids. Looked up from germline, CDR1 is MNHEY and CDR2 is SMNVEV (reference sequence).